The 21 T cell receptor beta chains below were found in one sample sequenced in a study of OX40 agonist ivuxolimab in advanced cancers. TCRdb's table, derived via immunoSEQ multiplex PCR, lists solely in-frame clones and lacks some. The sample shows about 66,000 clones, 84% of them seen only once. The specimen comprised CD4+ or CD8+ T cells sorted from blood, sampled in a trial of the OX40 agonist ivuxolimab. The receptors come from an adult with an advanced solid tumor such as melanoma, head and neck, liver or kidney cancer.

A single count supports this clone. The rearrangement uses TRBV7-8 and TRBJ2-1; no definite D call. In germline, CDR1 is SGHVS, CDR2 FQNEAQ. The CDR3 loop spans 13 amino acids. Trimming removed 0 bases at V and 7 bases at J, with 7 bases between. The DNA of the CDR3 is TGTGCCAGCAGCTTAGCGCAAGGGAATGAGCAGTTCTTC. Translation: CASSLAQGNEQFF.

This clone came up once. This sequence joins TRBV19 and TRBJ1-2; D not certain. The ends were cut back, 8 bases at V and 4 bases at J, with 11 bases in the middle. CDR3 length: 12 residues. Looked up from germline, CDR1 is LNHDA and CDR2 is SQIVND (reference sequence). The CDR3 nucleotides read TGTGCCAGTTTGGGCGGCTCCTATGGCTACACCTTC. Translation: CASLGGSYGYTF.

This clone was counted between two and nine times. This chain joins TRBV7-8 and TRBJ1-2; the D gene is possibly TRBD1 (6 bases). This CDR3 comprises 14 residues. V was cut by 5 bases and J by 5 bases, with 15 bases left in between. The V gene's germline CDR1 is SGHVS and CDR2 FQNEAQ. CDR3 DNA sequence: TGTGCCAGCAGCCTTGGACAGACTTATTATGGCTACACCTTC. As protein: CASSLGQTYYGYTF.

The J gene is TRBJ2-5, the V gene TRBV6-1; 9 nucleotides match TRBD1. The germline V gene has CDR1 MNHNS and CDR2 SASEGT. This CDR3 region has 20 residues. V lost 2 bases to trimming and J lost 0 bases; unmatched junction nucleotides: 16. The CDR3 sequence: CASSEIPGTGGVGYQETQYF. In nucleotides, the CDR3 is TGTGCCAGCAGTGAAATCCCCGGCACAGGGGGCGTGGGGTACCAAGAGACCCAGTACTTC.

The CDR3 is CASSFGDYSGANVLTF. DNA for the CDR3: TGCGCCAGCAGCTTTGGCGATTACTCTGGGGCCAACGTCCTGACTTTC. The chain has TRBV5-1 and TRBJ2-6; D is undetermined. Germline V gene sequence: CDR1 SGHRS, CDR2 YFSETQ. Trimming cost V 2 bases and J 0 bases, with 9 bases left between them. The CDR3 has 16 amino acids.

The J gene is TRBJ1-1, the V gene TRBV29-1; no firm D call. Trimming took 7 bases from V and 3 from J, leaving 6 bases between them. The CDR3 contains 10 residues. The germline CDR1 and CDR2 sequences are SQVTM and ANQGSEA. CDR3 loop: CSGDYTEAFF. CDR3 in DNA: TGCAGCGGGGATTACACTGAAGCTTTCTTT.

J is TRBJ2-6 and V is TRBV7-8; D is perhaps TRBD1 (6 bases). CDR1 and CDR2 from the germline V gene are SGHVS and FQNEAQ. The CDR3 is made up of 17 amino acids. Trimming pared 4 bases from V and 3 bases from J, leaving 16 bases between. The CDR3 spells CASSSLGGGFGANVLTF. CDR3 bases: TGTGCCAGCAGCTCCCTCGGTGGGGGCTTTGGGGCCAACGTCCTGACTTTC.

The rearrangement joins TRBV9 to TRBJ1-5, with 7 bases matching TRBD1. The germline CDR1 and CDR2 sequences are SGDLS and YYNGEE. The CDR3 sequence is 16 residues long. The trim removed 3 bases at V and 1 base at J, leaving 7 bases unmatched. The CDR3 DNA is TGTGCCAGCAGCGAGGGGGGGGACAGAAGCAATCAGCCCCAGCATTTT. This gives the protein CASSEGGDRSNQPQHF.

The rearrangement uses TRBV5-6 and TRBJ2-1; 11 bases are a match to TRBD1. CDR3 size: 17 residues. With V trimmed by 4 bases and J by 1 base, 7 bases remained unmatched. CDR1 and CDR2 from the germline V gene are SGHDT and YYEEEE. CDR3 residues: CASSLDRGRGSYNEQFF. In DNA form, the CDR3 reads TGTGCCAGCAGCCTGGACAGGGGGCGAGGGTCCTACAATGAGCAGTTCTTC.

J is TRBJ2-6 and V is TRBV28, with D possibly called TRBD1 or TRBD2 (5 bases each). This CDR3 has 15 amino acids. V was clipped by 5 bases and J by 2 bases, with 10 bases between them. Germline V gene sequence: CDR1 MDHEN, CDR2 SYDVKM. The DNA for the CDR3 is TGTGCCAGCAGTCCGGTGGGGGCTGGGGCCAACGTCCTGACTTTC. Its translation: CASSPVGAGANVLTF.

The J gene is TRBJ1-3, the V gene TRBV18; D gene uncertain. The germline CDR1 and CDR2 sequences are KGHSH and LQKENI. The CDR3 contains 16 residues. The ends were cut back, 3 bases at V and 0 bases at J, with 12 bases in the middle. The DNA for the CDR3 is TGTGCCAGCTCACCGCTAGACGGGCTCTCTGGAAACACCATATATTTT. Encoded protein: CASSPLDGLSGNTIYF.

J is TRBJ2-5 and V is TRBV4-1; D is ambiguous. The CDR3 loop spans 14 amino acids. Trimming removed 2 bases at V and 10 bases at J, with 17 bases between. CDR1 MGHRA and CDR2 YSYEKL come from the germline V gene. As DNA, the CDR3 is TGCGCCAGCAGCCAATCGACGGGTAGGCAGGTCCAGTACTTC. Its translation: CASSQSTGRQVQYF.

J is TRBJ2-5 and V is TRBV29-1; D remains unclear. CDR3 length: 11 residues. In germline, CDR1 is SQVTM, CDR2 ANQGSEA. Trimming stripped 7 bases from V and 5 bases from J, with 11 bases between. The CDR3 spells CSARTGETQYF. The CDR3 DNA is TGCAGCGCCAGGACCGGCGAGACCCAGTACTTC.

The chain recombines TRBV2 with TRBJ1-6, with D maybe TRBD1 (5 bases). The ends were cut back, 11 bases at V and 7 bases at J, with 15 bases in the middle. CDR1 is SNHLY and CDR2 is FYNNEI in the germline V gene. The CDR3 totals 13 residues. The CDR3, as DNA: TGTGCCGGGAAGCTCACAGGAAATTCACCCCTCCACTTT. This codes for CAGKLTGNSPLHF.

The chain links TRBV7-2 to TRBJ2-7; a possible D gene is TRBD1 (7 bases). Trimming removed 5 bases at V and 4 bases at J, with 15 bases between. The germline V gene has CDR1 SGHTA and CDR2 FQGNSA. This CDR3 comprises 14 residues. CDR3 protein: CASSPRTGLYEQYF. The CDR3, as DNA: TGTGCCAGCAGCCCACGGACAGGACTATACGAGCAGTACTTC.

V is TRBV29-1 and J is TRBJ2-1; the match to TRBD2 covers 7 bases. Per the germline V gene, CDR1 is SQVTM and CDR2 is ANQGSEA. The V and J ends lost 6 bases and 9 bases, in that order; junction bases with no gene match: 11. CDR3 length equals 13 residues. Here the CDR3 DNA reads TGCAGCGTGACGCGGGGGTCCGGGGGTGAGCAGTTCTTC. Protein product: CSVTRGSGGEQFF.

V gene TRBV28 combines with J gene TRBJ1-2; TRBD1 aligns across 10 bases. V dropped 3 bases and J dropped 7; count of bases not matched to a gene: 8. The germline CDR1 and CDR2 sequences are MDHEN and SYDVKM. CDR3 size: 15 residues. CDR3 region: CASSFGGQGVSGYTF. In DNA form, the CDR3 reads TGTGCCAGCAGTTTCGGCGGACAGGGGGTTTCTGGCTACACCTTC.

The chain uses TRBV29-1 and TRBJ1-1; D is perhaps TRBD1 (5 bases). The CDR3 is made up of 15 amino acids. V lost 6 bases to trimming and J lost 0 bases, with 17 bases between them. Germline V gene data show CDR1 as SQVTM and CDR2 as ANQGSEA. The CDR3 DNA is TGCAGCGTCGGGGGACGGAATTCTTTGAACACTGAAGCTTTCTTT. Translated, it gives CSVGGRNSLNTEAFF.

The chain links TRBV11-1 to TRBJ1-2; possibly TRBD1 for D (5 bases). The germline V gene has CDR1 SGHAT and CDR2 FQDESV (reference sequence). This CDR3 is 14 amino acids long. Trimming cost V 5 bases and J 1 base, with 11 bases left between them. CDR3: CASSAQGVNYGYTF. CDR3 nucleotides: TGTGCCAGCAGCGCCCAGGGAGTTAACTATGGCTACACCTTC.

The V gene is TRBV18, the J gene TRBJ2-5, with TRBD2 as a possible D gene (6 bases). This CDR3 contains 16 residues. The germline V and J ends were trimmed by 1 base and 5 bases, with 17 bases remaining between them. Germline V gene sequence: CDR1 KGHSH, CDR2 LQKENI. CDR3 residues: CASSPLGTARQETQYF. The CDR3 DNA is TGTGCCAGCTCACCACTCGGGACTGCGAGGCAGGAGACCCAGTACTTC.

The V gene is TRBV4-1, the J gene TRBJ1-4, with unresolved D. CDR3 size: 16 residues. Germline CDR1 is MGHRA and CDR2 is YSYEKL. V lost 1 base, J lost 7 bases, and 16 bases lay in between. CDR3 amino acids: CASSQAQSAGSEKLFF. CDR3 bases: TGCGCCAGCAGCCAAGCGCAGAGCGCAGGTTCTGAAAAACTGTTTTTT.